This TCR beta chain was sequenced during a study of cytomegalovirus exposure and HLA in healthy donors (dated by TCRdb to the late 2010s). Background on the whole study: According to an earlier analysis of a few hundred of the donors, 150 million to 200 million T cells yielded 117 million unique TCR beta sequences and around 300 Gb of sequence data. A later analysis re-analyzed previously published TCR beta repertoires from 500 to 700 donors and added high-resolution HLA genotyping to study TCR occurrence patterns. Every repertoire in the discovery cohort had been generated on one and the same sequencing platform. An early release covering 550 to 650 HLA-typed donors comprised 250 to 350 gigabases of sequencing data and about 90 million unique TCR sequences. Among the approximately 420 genotyped donors, more than 70% belonged to the genetic ancestry cluster associated with self-reported Caucasian donors. Genome-wide SNP genotypes for about 65% of the 666 donors were used in a later genetic analysis, which treated that subset as a discovery cohort. A separate validation cohort of approximately 120 different subjects was used in addition to the roughly 700-subject first cohort. Because of strong linkage in the cohort, five DR-DQ haplotypes were treated as single units for association and clustering. The study used immunosequencing to profile the T cell repertoires of under 700 subjects and linked those repertoires to cytomegalovirus serostatus. The number of donors typed differed by locus, with roughly 629-640 for A, B, C, DRB1 and DQB1, 522 for DQA1, over 600 for DPA1, and 450 to 480 for DPB1. Rather than drawing on any new phenotypic data, the later analysis identified candidate immune exposures from TCR beta sequences and the way those sequences occurred across donors. To predict cytomegalovirus infection status, the study brought together high-throughput TCR immunosequencing, statistical association of individual TCRs with disease status, and machine learning. The aim of the study was to test whether cataloging public T cell receptors could identify signatures of past pathogen exposure. An earlier analysis of some 600 of the donors applied high-throughput TCR beta sequencing to assess whether each TCR beta V gene segment acted as functional or pseudogenic. On average, over 200,000 unique TCR beta nucleotide sequences were sequenced per donor among fewer than 500 genotyped donors of the cohort, with 15% to 20% of those sequences being non-productive. HLA typing included class I and class II loci at four-digit resolution. Donor age, sex, ethnicity and CMV serostatus were compiled alongside the repertoire data.

For this clone: Its antigen is still unknown. No much larger clone exists at a distance of one base, and base qualities are not known.

In total, about 650 healthy bone marrow donors made up the cohort. Cohort members were all nominally healthy when sampled, although unrecorded immune exposures were likely present. The donor was CMV seronegative and was included in the group of over 300 seronegative cohort members. A peripheral blood sample was provided by each donor, and peripheral blood mononuclear cells were used for TCR beta sequencing. Genomic DNA was extracted from the blood cell samples with the Qiagen DNeasy Blood Extraction Kit. The CDR3 starts with the cysteine, ends with the phenylalanine, and has 15 residues. Only the CDR3 DNA is retained, 45 bases long and in frame from the first base. The CDR1 and CDR2 encoded by the germline V gene (reference sequence) are PRHDT and FYEKMQ. Clipping removes 5 bases from V and 4 bases from J, with 10 as the unmatched junction base count. General findings and caveats noted by the study authors: Because HLA typing was unavailable for some donors at each locus, only the typed subset was used in association tests. Cytomegalovirus status was reported to be diagnosed by the classifier with high specificity and sensitivity in both the original and validation cohorts. A later analysis reported that several top co-occurrence clusters appeared linked to parvovirus B19, influenza, CMV and Epstein-Barr virus. The study gave a list of 150 to 200 TCR beta chains associated with cytomegalovirus. Most TCR sequences were seen in very few donors, while some public TCRs were found in many individuals. This cohort had only TCR beta chains sequenced, and the lack of alpha or paired-chain data limited which features could be detected. A further reported finding was that TCR beta sequences accurately predicted the HLA-A and HLA-B alleles for most subjects in the first cohort. Compared with equally common non-associated chains, HLA-associated TCR beta chains in a later analysis were more clonally expanded and had lower generation probabilities. Correlated functional status among segregating V segments might reflect linkage disequilibrium, but an unknown experimental factor could not be ruled out. According to the authors, the approach could potentially be generalized to other disease states and immunological phenotypes. In a later analysis, about 16,000 TCR beta sequences were associated with specific HLA alleles at a false discovery rate of 0.05. Presence/absence analyses assumed roughly uniform sequencing depth across donors, an assumption that may not hold. Compared with the roughly 670-donor mean, donors in an Asian-associated ancestry cluster had fewer N-insertions in productive TCRs, according to a later genetic analysis. Strong co-occurrence of HLA alleles, especially DR and DQ, made assigning TCR associations to individual alleles difficult. Because counts were too low, around 17 rarely observed V segments, including chromosome 9 orphons, were left out of the earlier analysis of about 500 of the donors. A later genetic analysis associated a missense DCLRE1C variant with V-gene and J-gene trimming of TCR beta chains, and an independent cohort replicated the association. A cluster of highly shared sequence variants was judged likely to be a technical artifact of the sequencing pipeline. The 87-base-pair reads could not distinguish some IMGT-functional V segments, including TRBV6-2 and TRBV6-3, so those segments were excluded. In vitro tests confirmed that a few of the cytomegalovirus-associated TCR beta chains recognize cytomegalovirus antigens. In an earlier analysis of 587 of the donors, most TCR beta V segments appeared in productive rearrangements about 90% or about 30% of the time, broadly matching IMGT annotations. Most CMV-associated TCR beta chains appeared to be HLA-restricted in a later analysis, and the HLA associations seemed to be driven largely by CMV exposure. For the cohort, immune exposure information was limited to CMV serostatus. In a later analysis, TCR association rates were found to vary across HLA loci, with the most associated TCRs seen for DRB1 alleles and the fewest for HLA-C alleles.

Preparation of the library involved the immunoSEQ multiplex PCR assay. For the multiplex PCR, a mixture combining 60 forward primers for TCR Vbeta segments and 13 reverse primers for TCR Jbeta segments was used. Amplification of the CDR3 region of rearranged TCR beta genes was performed with a multiplex PCR assay on genomic DNA. The amplified TCR beta libraries were sequenced on the Illumina HiSeq System as 87-base-pair reads. The original methods were these. A later analysis tallied 75 million to 85 million unique TCR beta chains across the 600 to 700 repertoires, and roughly 11 million of those chains were shared by two or more donors. A nearest-neighbor algorithm error-corrected the raw reads and collapsed the reads into unique sequences, merging closely related sequences to remove PCR and sequencing errors. V, D and J gene segments were assigned by aligning CDR3 sequences to IMGT reference sequences. For a sequence to be retained, a match of at least six nucleotides was required to both a V gene segment and a J gene segment. Rearrangements were classified as productive when the CDR3 lacked stop codons and remained in frame with V and J, and all other rearrangements were classified as non-productive. Following IMGT convention, CDR3 was defined as the stretch from the second conserved V-encoded cysteine up to the conserved J-encoded phenylalanine. The earlier analysis of some 550 of the donors excluded any sequence lacking an unambiguous match to a single V gene segment. In an earlier analysis of 450 to 700 of the donors, V segments were called functional above 56.7% productive rearrangements and were called segregating when the between-donor standard deviation exceeded 5%. A statistical classification framework was built to diagnose cytomegalovirus status from the catalog of TCR beta chain sequences. V and J gene assignment, in a later analysis, came from comparing TCR nucleotide sequences with IMGT/GENE-DB human TR gene sequences. The TCRdist pipeline was used in a later analysis to assign CDR3 sequences and most-parsimonious VDJ recombination scenarios. In a later analysis, each TCR beta chain was defined by its CDR3 amino acid sequence together with its V-gene family, and reads without a unique V-gene family were excluded. As a way to deal with suspected cross-contamination and a sequencing artifact, a later analysis dropped approximately 570 nucleotide sequences that were highly shared and had low generation probability. In a later analysis, a clonal expansion index for each public chain was calculated from normalized within-repertoire ranks of inferred template counts. Generation probabilities in a later analysis came from a VDJ recombination model fitted to out-of-frame rearrangements, and those results were checked against IGoR. In a later analysis, TCR-TCR, TCR-HLA and TCR-CMV co-occurrence was scored with hypergeometric tests, and a repertoire-size bias correction was applied to TCR pairs. To estimate false discovery rates, a later analysis permuted the HLA or CMV assignments 20 times. In a later analysis, co-occurring TCRs were grouped with DBSCAN, and TCRdist sequence similarity was added when clustering was performed within HLA-allele-positive subsets. Co-occurrence clustering excluded repertoires with fewer than 30,000 or more than 120,000 public chains, plus five with anomalous nucleotide sharing. Imported from immuneACCESS, the table was reduced by TCRdb to in-frame sequences with V and J called. These copies leave out some clones; in studies compared against another copy, an unresolved V gene accounts for under half, and the cause of the remainder is not known. V and J calls plus clone size are reproduced from that table; the DNA served to infer D and trimming. Across this sample there are roughly 290,000 clones, with about 80% seen only once. Clones ranked in the top ten supply over 0.3% of the sample.

Recombination connected TRBV13 to TRBJ2-7; 8 central bases correspond to TRBD1. Sequencing was done on a sample of PBMCs. This sequence was found in a girl aged 2-9 years in good health and CMV-seronegative. DNA sequence: TGTGCCAGCAGCCCCGCCGCAGGGGGCAGATACGAGCAGTACTTC. This gives the protein CASSPAAGGRYEQYF.